This T cell receptor beta chain was retrieved from a study of control samples from healthy donors and cancer patients. The repertoire was sequenced with immunoSEQ multiplex PCR; TCRdb's copy has only in-frame clones and lacks some. The data contain about 82,000 clones, 90% to 95% of them singletons. The germline V gene encodes CDR1 MDHEN and CDR2 SYDVKM. Losses at the gene ends were 4 bases for V and 8 bases for J; bases not matched to a gene: 20. CDR3 length: 18 residues. The TCR sequence derives from a woman aged 18-30 years in good health. The rearrangement joins TRBV28 to TRBJ1-2, with 9 bases lining up with TRBD1. The sample was blood. CDR3 protein: CASSSSFTPRTGERGYTF. CDR3 DNA sequence: TGTGCCAGCAGTTCCTCCTTCACCCCGCGGACAGGGGAAAGAGGCTACACCTTC.